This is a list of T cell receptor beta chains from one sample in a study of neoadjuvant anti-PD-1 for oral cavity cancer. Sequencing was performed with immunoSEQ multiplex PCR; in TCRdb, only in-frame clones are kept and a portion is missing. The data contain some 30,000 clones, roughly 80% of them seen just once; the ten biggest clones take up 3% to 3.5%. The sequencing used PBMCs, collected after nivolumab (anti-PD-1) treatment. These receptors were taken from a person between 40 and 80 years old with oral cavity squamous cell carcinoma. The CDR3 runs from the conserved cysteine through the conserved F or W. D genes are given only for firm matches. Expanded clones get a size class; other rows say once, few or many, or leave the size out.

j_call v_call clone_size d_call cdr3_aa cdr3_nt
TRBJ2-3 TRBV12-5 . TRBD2 CASGFNAGGGADTQYF TGTGCTAGTGGTTTCAACGCGGGGGGCGGGGCAGATACGCAGTATTTT
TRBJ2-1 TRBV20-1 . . CSAVGDNEQFF TGCAGTGCTGTGGGAGACAATGAGCAGTTCTTC
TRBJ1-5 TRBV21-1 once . CASSRPDRGVLSNQPQHF TGTGCCAGCAGCAGGCCTGACAGGGGTGTTTTAAGCAATCAGCCCCAGCATTTT
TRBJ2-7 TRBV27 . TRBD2 CASSLSGRGGNEQYF TGTGCCAGCAGTTTATCAGGCCGGGGGGGCAACGAGCAGTACTTC
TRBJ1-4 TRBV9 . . CASSSPPNEKLFF TGTGCCAGCAGCTCCCCCCCTAATGAAAAACTGTTTTTT
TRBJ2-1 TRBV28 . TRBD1 CASIFTGQGAHEQFF TGTGCCAGCATTTTTACCGGACAGGGGGCTCATGAGCAGTTCTTC
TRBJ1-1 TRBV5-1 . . CASSLNADTATEAFF TGCGCCAGCAGCTTGAACGCGGACACAGCCACTGAAGCTTTCTTT
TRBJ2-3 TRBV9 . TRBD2 CASSVAGGVYSTDTQYF TGTGCCAGCAGCGTAGCGGGGGGAGTATATAGCACAGATACGCAGTATTTT
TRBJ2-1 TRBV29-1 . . CSVEGGRRNIYNEQFF TGCAGCGTTGAGGGCGGCAGGCGCAATATCTACAATGAGCAGTTCTTC
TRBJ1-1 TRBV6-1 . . CASSVQWETEAFF TGTGCCAGCAGTGTGCAGTGGGAGACTGAAGCTTTCTTT
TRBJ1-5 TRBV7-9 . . CASSPHPTTSSNQPQHF TGTGCCAGCAGCCCCCACCCTACCACAAGCTCTAATCAGCCCCAGCATTTT
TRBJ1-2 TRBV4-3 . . CASSQDVGQGNYGYTF TGCGCCAGCAGCCAAGATGTTGGGCAGGGAAACTATGGCTACACCTTC
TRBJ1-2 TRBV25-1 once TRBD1 CASSAGTAYGYTF TGTGCCAGCAGTGCCGGGACAGCCTATGGCTACACCTTC
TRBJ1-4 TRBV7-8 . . CASSPPDGYGQDPEKLFF TGTGCCAGCAGCCCCCCGGACGGTTATGGGCAGGATCCCGAAAAACTGTTTTTT
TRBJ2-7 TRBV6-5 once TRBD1 CASNRGQGASYEQYF TGTGCCAGCAATAGGGGACAGGGGGCTTCCTACGAGCAGTACTTC
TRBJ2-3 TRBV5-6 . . CASSFIMGPAPSTDTQYF TGTGCCAGCAGCTTCATTATGGGACCCGCCCCCAGCACAGATACGCAGTATTTT
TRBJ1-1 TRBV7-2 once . CASSPWGDTEAFF TGTGCCAGCAGCCCGTGGGGGGACACTGAAGCTTTCTTT
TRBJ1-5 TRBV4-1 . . CASSQDLSSNQPQHF TGCGCCAGCAGCCAAGATCTTAGCAGCAATCAGCCCCAGCATTTT
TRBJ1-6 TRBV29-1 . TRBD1 CSVSSGTGDSPLHF TGCAGCGTTAGCTCTGGGACAGGAGATTCACCCCTCCACTTT
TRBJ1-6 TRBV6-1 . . CASSRVSDSPLHF TGTGCCAGCAGCAGGGTTTCCGATTCACCCCTCCACTTT
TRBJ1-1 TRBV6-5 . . CASRPSGEYTEAFF TGTGCCAGCAGACCCTCAGGGGAGTACACTGAAGCTTTCTTT
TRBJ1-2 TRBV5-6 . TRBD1 CASSPGQGYGYTF TGTGCCAGCAGCCCCGGACAGGGCTATGGCTACACCTTC
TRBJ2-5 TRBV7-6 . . CASSLGVRGETQYF TGTGCCAGCAGCTTAGGGGTCCGGGGGGAGACCCAGTACTTC
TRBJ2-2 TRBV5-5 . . CASTPRAGFSGELFF TGTGCCAGCACCCCCCGGGCTGGGTTCTCCGGGGAGCTGTTTTTT
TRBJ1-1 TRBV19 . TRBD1 CASRDRGYMNTEAFF TGTGCCAGCCGAGACAGGGGTTACATGAACACTGAAGCTTTCTTT
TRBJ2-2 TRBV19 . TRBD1 CASSIVRWTGAFANTGELFF TGTGCCAGTAGTATAGTCCGGTGGACAGGGGCGTTCGCGAACACCGGGGAGCTGTTTTTT
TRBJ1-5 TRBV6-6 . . CASSPGRDQPQHF TGTGCCAGCAGCCCCGGAAGAGATCAGCCCCAGCATTTT
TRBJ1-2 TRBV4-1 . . CASSQEAGAWKGYTF TGCGCCAGCAGCCAAGAGGCAGGAGCGTGGAAAGGCTACACCTTC
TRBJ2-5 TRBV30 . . CAWTATIQETQYF TGTGCCTGGACCGCTACGATCCAAGAGACCCAGTACTTC
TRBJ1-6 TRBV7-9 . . CASSPGRRTENSPLHF TGTGCCAGCAGCCCAGGTAGGCGGACAGAAAATTCACCCCTCCACTTT
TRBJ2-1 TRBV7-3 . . CASSPRLNEQFF TGTGCCAGCAGCCCAAGGCTTAATGAGCAGTTCTTC
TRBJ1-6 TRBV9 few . CASSGGQNNSPLHF TGTGCCAGCAGCGGAGGACAGAATAATTCACCCCTCCACTTT
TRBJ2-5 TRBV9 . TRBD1 CASSAGQGVRIETQYF TGTGCCAGCAGCGCGGGACAGGGGGTACGAATAGAGACCCAGTACTTC
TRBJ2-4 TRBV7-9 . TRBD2 CASSLRRLAGAVNIQYF TGTGCCAGCAGCTTAAGGAGGCTAGCGGGGGCGGTGAACATTCAGTACTTC
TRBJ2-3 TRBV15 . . CATRAGSGFRTDTQYF TGTGCCACCCGGGCAGGTTCGGGTTTTAGGACAGATACGCAGTATTTT
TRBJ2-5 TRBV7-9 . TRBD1 CASSLRQGGQETQYF TGTGCCAGCAGCTTACGACAGGGGGGACAAGAGACCCAGTACTTC
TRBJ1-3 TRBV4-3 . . CASSQWDGTNSGNTIYF TGCGCCAGCAGCCAATGGGACGGGACTAACTCTGGAAACACCATATATTTT
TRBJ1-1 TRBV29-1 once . CSVEDLLLEAFF TGCAGCGTTGAAGATCTCCTCCTGGAAGCTTTCTTT
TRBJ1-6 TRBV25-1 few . CASSGRQGLNSPLHF TGTGCCAGCAGCGGGAGGCAGGGCCTCAATTCACCCCTCCACTTT
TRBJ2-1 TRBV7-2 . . CASSLEAGEQFF TGTGCCAGCAGCTTAGAGGCGGGTGAGCAGTTCTTC
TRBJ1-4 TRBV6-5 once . CASSQAGGAKKLFF TGTGCCAGCAGCCAAGCGGGGGGCGCGAAAAAACTGTTTTTT
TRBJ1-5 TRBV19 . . CASSPLTHSNQPQHF TGTGCCAGTAGTCCCCTTACCCATAGCAATCAGCCCCAGCATTTT
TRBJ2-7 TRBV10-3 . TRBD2 CAISEIAGSYEQYF TGTGCCATCAGTGAAATAGCGGGTTCCTACGAGCAGTACTTC
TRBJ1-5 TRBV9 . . CASSVASGQPQHF TGTGCCAGCAGCGTAGCGTCGGGTCAGCCCCAGCATTTT
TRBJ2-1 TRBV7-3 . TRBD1 CASSLSGQATYNEQFF TGTGCCAGCAGCTTATCCGGACAGGCCACCTACAATGAGCAGTTCTTC
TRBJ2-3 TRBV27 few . CASSLTRGTDTQYF TGTGCCAGCAGTTTAACTCGCGGCACAGATACGCAGTATTTT
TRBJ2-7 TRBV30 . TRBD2 CAWSGGSGVYYEQYF TGTGCCTGGAGTGGGGGTAGCGGGGTTTACTACGAGCAGTACTTC
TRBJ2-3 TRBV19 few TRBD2 CASSIRGLAGGPGTDTQYF TGTGCCAGTAGTATACGTGGACTAGCGGGGGGGCCGGGGACAGATACGCAGTATTTT
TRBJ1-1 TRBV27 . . CASSLSSWANTEAFF TGTGCCAGCAGCCTCTCCTCTTGGGCGAACACTGAAGCTTTCTTT
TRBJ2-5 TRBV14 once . CASSQGPGPQETQYF TGTGCCAGCAGCCAAGGGCCAGGCCCCCAAGAGACCCAGTACTTC
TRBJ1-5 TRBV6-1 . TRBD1 CASRGQGGNQPQHF TGTGCCAGCAGGGGACAGGGCGGCAATCAGCCCCAGCATTTT
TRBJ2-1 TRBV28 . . CASSLPSTSWAEQFF TGTGCCAGCAGTTTGCCCTCGACTAGTTGGGCCGAGCAGTTCTTC
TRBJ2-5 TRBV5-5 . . CASSAGVYGSLTQETQYF TGTGCCAGCAGCGCCGGGGTGTATGGGTCTTTAACACAAGAGACCCAGTACTTC
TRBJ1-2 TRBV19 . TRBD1 CASTQGAGGYTF TGTGCCAGTACCCAGGGGGCTGGTGGCTACACCTTC
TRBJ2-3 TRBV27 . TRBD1 CASSWQGAVTDTQYF TGTGCCAGCAGTTGGCAGGGGGCAGTTACAGATACGCAGTATTTT